The 8 T cell receptor beta chains listed next were all sequenced from one sample in a study of beta chain features in type 1 diabetes. cDNA synthesis used the whole RNA isolate, giving expressed TCRB sequences. The data were produced by immunoSEQ multiplex PCR, yet TCRdb's version contains in-frame clones alone and is incomplete. The table records around 300,000 clones, 7.5% to 9.5% of them present only once. Input material: central memory CD4+ T cells from blood. The receptors stem from a woman in her late teens or twenties in good health.

The chain combines TRBV6-1 with TRBJ1-5; weak D call: TRBD1 (6 bases). V was pared by 7 bases and J by 5 bases, with 18 bases between. CDR3 length: 15 amino acids. Germline V gene lookup returns CDR1 MNHNS and CDR2 SASEGT. CDR3 region: CASKGGSTSDQPQHF. In DNA, the CDR3 is TGTGCCAGCAAGGGGGGGTCAACATCGGATCAGCCCCAGCATTTT.

The rearrangement links TRBV18 to TRBJ2-4; 8 positions match TRBD1. The ends lost 2 bases at V and 1 base at J; junction bases unmatched: 7. CDR1 and CDR2 (germline): KGHSH, LQKENI. The CDR3 runs to 17 residues. CDR3 sequence reads: CASSPKTGVGAKNIQYF. CDR3 DNA: TGTGCCAGCTCACCAAAGACAGGGGTGGGGGCCAAAAACATTCAGTACTTC.

In this sample, this clone turned up a few times. V usage is TRBV28 and J usage is TRBJ1-2, with D possibly TRBD1 on 6 matching bases. Per the germline V gene, CDR1 is MDHEN and CDR2 is SYDVKM. With 6 bases removed from V and 4 bases from J, the gap between germline ends came to 15 bases. The CDR3 loop spans 14 amino acids. CDR3 in amino acids: CASSAPGESYGYTF. The CDR3, as DNA: TGTGCCAGCAGCGCCCCAGGGGAGAGCTATGGCTACACCTTC.

This chain uses TRBV25-1 with TRBJ2-5; 12 bases align to TRBD2. Looked up from germline, CDR1 is MGHDK and CDR2 is SYGVNS. The CDR3 is made up of 16 amino acids. V gave up 2 bases and J gave up 3 bases; unmatched junction bases: 4. The CDR3 DNA sequence: TGTGCCAGCAGTGAACCAGCTAGCGGGAGGGAAGAGACCCAGTACTTC. Its translation: CASSEPASGREETQYF.

This clone was seen many times. The chain couples TRBV2 to TRBJ2-3; 9 bases align to TRBD2. V was clipped by 6 bases and J by 5 bases; unmatched bases: 6. Germline V CDR1 and CDR2: SNHLY, FYNNEI. There are 14 residues in the CDR3. The CDR3 DNA follows: TGTGCCAGCAGCCAGACTAGCGGCGGAGATACGCAGTATTTT. It translates to CASSQTSGGDTQYF.

This clone was observed a few times. The CDR3 region is CASRLTGGGKLFF. In DNA form, the CDR3 reads TGTGCCAGCAGGTTGACAGGGGGCGGAAAACTGTTTTTT. The chain uses TRBV6-5 and TRBJ1-4, with 10 bases identical to TRBD1. The length of the CDR3 is 13 residues. V gave up 6 bases and J gave up 10 bases; unmatched junction bases: 5. CDR1 and CDR2 from the germline V gene are MNHEY and SVGAGI.

The rearrangement uses TRBV11-2 and TRBJ1-2; D not certain. This CDR3 contains 14 residues. V was cut by 0 bases and J by 4 bases, with 9 bases left in between. Per germline, CDR1 SGHAT and CDR2 FQNNGV. The CDR3 bases are TGTGCCAGCAGCTTAGATCGGAGCAGCTATGGCTACACCTTC. Translation: CASSLDRSSYGYTF.

A few counts support this clone. The V and J genes are TRBV18 and TRBJ2-2; D gene uncertain. The germline V and J ends were trimmed by 3 bases and 6 bases, with 5 bases remaining between them. Germline CDR1 KGHSH, CDR2 LQKENI. This CDR3 is 12 amino acids long. The CDR3 DNA reads TGTGCCAGCTCACCGACCCCCGGGGAGCTGTTTTTT. Translating gives CASSPTPGELFF.